The clone carrying this T cell receptor (beta chain) was recorded at least ten times. What it binds is unknown. The data derive from a study of T cells in Graves' hyperthyroidism and ophthalmopathy. Study results and caveats: Most clonotypes that expanded in the thyroid above 0.001 also showed up in blood.

Reasons for excluding patients were uncontrolled infection, other autoimmune disease, pregnancy or lactation. The PBMCs were taken from about 10 ml of fresh peripheral blood. The germline V and J ends were trimmed by 3 bases and 2 bases, with 14 bases remaining between them. The CDR3 runs to 15 residues. Germline V gives CDR1 SNHLY, CDR2 FYNNEI. RNA transcripts gave rise to amplified TCR beta CDR3 regions. HTBI primers were employed in a first-round RT-PCR of the TCR CDR3. TCRdb called the multiplex PCR reads again in MiXCR, with one record for every CDR3 protein. The sample lists about 520,000 distinct CDR3 sequences, around a quarter seen once, with around 11% in the top ten.

The sample comprised blood. This chain uses TRBV2 with TRBJ2-7; D may be TRBD1 (5 bases). This clonotype was sampled from a woman younger than 45 with Graves' ophthalmopathy. This CDR3 is CASSDPTASTYEQYF. The CDR3 coding sequence is TGTGCCAGCAGTGACCCGACAGCCTCAACCTACGAGCAGTACTTC. Drawing the rest from reference TRBV2 and TRBJ2-7, the complete variable domain is EPEVTQTPSHQVTQMGQEVILRCVPISNHLYFYWYRQILGQKVEFLVSFYNNEISEKSEIFDDQFSVERPDGSNFTLKIRSTKLEDSAMYFCASSDPTASTYEQYFGPGTRLTVT.